A single sample gave rise to the 18 T cell receptor beta chains below, sequenced in a study of OX40 agonist ivuxolimab in advanced cancers. Produced via immunoSEQ multiplex PCR; TCRdb's table is partial and in-frame only. This repertoire shows about 100,000 clones, 85% to 95% found once; its top ten account for about 2.6%. The starting material was CD4+ or CD8+ T cells sorted from blood, obtained in a trial of the OX40 agonist ivuxolimab. These receptor sequences come from an adult with an advanced solid tumor such as melanoma, head and neck, liver or kidney cancer.

The chain couples TRBV5-4 to TRBJ2-1, with D hard to call. Germline lookup yields CDR1 SGHNT and CDR2 YYREEE (reference sequence). The V and J ends lost 3 bases and 4 bases respectively, with 8 bases between them. The CDR3 totals 13 residues. The CDR3 here is CASSWGGYNEQFF. CDR3 DNA: TGTGCCAGCAGCTGGGGTGGTTACAATGAGCAGTTCTTC. Complete variable domain (other parts from reference TRBV5-4 and TRBJ2-1): ETGVTQSPTHLIKTRGQQVTLRCSSQSGHNTVSWYQQALGQGPQFIFQYYREEENGRGNFPPRFSGLQFPNYSSELNVNALELDDSALYLCASSWGGYNEQFFGPGTRLTVL.

The CDR3, as DNA: TGCAGCGTTGCCTATGCCCGGGCTGGGGAGGAGACCCAGTACTTC. Translated: CSVAYARAGEETQYF. The chain is built from TRBV29-1 and TRBJ2-5, with D perhaps matching TRBD2 (5 bases). The CDR3 totals 15 residues. Germline V gene sequence: CDR1 SQVTM, CDR2 ANQGSEA. V was trimmed by 4 bases and J by 5 bases, leaving 20 bases between them.

This clone appeared once. The rearrangement links TRBV5-1 to TRBJ1-2; weak D call: TRBD1 (5 bases). This CDR3 has 13 residues. Germline V CDR1 and CDR2: SGHRS, YFSETQ. V was shortened by 6 bases and J by 2 bases, with 11 bases between the two germline ends. For the CDR3, the DNA is TGCGCCAGCACCGACGGGACCAACTATGGCTACACCTTC. Protein product: CASTDGTNYGYTF.

The chain is built from TRBV6-6 and TRBJ1-2; unclear D gene. Trimming stripped 3 bases from V and 4 bases from J, with 9 bases between. The germline CDR1 and CDR2 sequences are MNHNY and SVGAGI (reference sequence). This CDR3 region has 13 residues. The CDR3 here is CASSYGRTYGYTF. CDR3 nucleotide sequence: TGTGCCAGCAGTTATGGCAGGACCTATGGCTACACCTTC.

This chain joins TRBV15 and TRBJ1-4, with D uncertain. The CDR3 contains 15 residues. Germline assignment: CDR1 LNHNV and CDR2 YYDKDF (reference sequence). The V end was cut by 5 bases, the J end by 0 bases, with 10 bases between. CDR3 residues: CATSGTAATNEKLFF. CDR3 nucleotides: TGTGCCACCAGCGGAACAGCTGCAACTAATGAAAAACTGTTTTTT. Full variable domain (outside the CDR3, taken from reference TRBV15 and TRBJ1-4): DAMVIQNPRYQVTQFGKPVTLSCSQTLNHNVMYWYQQKSSQAPKLLFHYYDKDFNNEADTPDNFQSRRPNTSFCFLDIRSPGLGDTAMYLCATSGTAATNEKLFFGSGTQLSVL.

This chain uses TRBV27 with TRBJ2-3; 14 bases line up with TRBD2. With V trimmed by 5 bases and J by 6 bases, 7 bases remained unmatched. Germline V gene data show CDR1 as MNHEY and CDR2 as SMNVEV (reference sequence). The CDR3 is made up of 16 amino acids. Written as DNA, the CDR3 is TGTGCCAGCAGTCCCGGGACTAGCGGGGGATTGGATACGCAGTATTTT. It specifies CASSPGTSGGLDTQYF.

J is TRBJ2-1 and V is TRBV5-5, with a possible D match to TRBD1 (5 bases). CDR3 length: 15 residues. Trimming took off 4 bases at V and 0 bases at J, with 11 bases between the two ends. CDR1 and CDR2 from the germline V gene are SGHKS and YYEKEE (reference sequence). The CDR3 sequence is CASSPGASSYNEQFF. CDR3 sequence (DNA): TGTGCCAGCAGCCCTGGGGCCAGCTCCTACAATGAGCAGTTCTTC.

The chain combines TRBV6-5 with TRBJ1-1, with D hard to call. Trimming cost V 4 bases and J 3 bases, with 12 bases left between them. Germline V gene sequence: CDR1 MNHEY, CDR2 SVGAGI. This CDR3 has 14 amino acids. CDR3: CASSFGVVDTEAFF. The DNA of the CDR3 is TGTGCCAGCAGTTTCGGGGTGGTAGACACTGAAGCTTTCTTT.

In this sample, this clone turned up once. V usage is TRBV10-1 and J usage is TRBJ2-1, with TRBD2 matching over 14 bases. Losses at the gene ends were 8 bases for V and 7 bases for J; bases not matched to a gene: 1. The length of the CDR3 is 13 residues. Germline V CDR1 and CDR2: WNHNN, SYGVQD (reference sequence). CDR3 sequence: CASGTSGRNEQFF. The DNA for the CDR3 is TGCGCCAGCGGGACTAGCGGGAGAAATGAGCAGTTCTTC.

The chain is built from TRBV5-6 and TRBJ2-3; 7 positions match TRBD2. There are 16 residues in the CDR3. Losses at the gene ends were 0 bases for V and 6 bases for J; bases not matched to a gene: 10. Germline-derived CDR1 and CDR2 are SGHDT and YYEEEE. The CDR3 reads CASSLADSGSSDTQYF. Written as DNA, the CDR3 is TGTGCCAGCAGCTTGGCTGATAGCGGGTCGTCCGATACGCAGTATTTT.

The chain links TRBV5-8 to TRBJ1-2; D ambiguous. In germline, CDR1 is SGHTS, CDR2 YDEGEE. The V gene lost 1 base and the J gene lost 8 bases, with 9 bases spanning the gap. CDR3 length equals 12 residues. The CDR3 nucleotides are TGTGCCAGCAGCTTGTGGTTGAACGGCTACACCTTC. Translated, it gives CASSLWLNGYTF.

The chain links TRBV12-5 to TRBJ1-1, with D tentatively TRBD1 (5 bases). CDR1 and CDR2 (germline): LGHNT, FRNRAP. The CDR3 spans 12 residues. V lost 6 bases and J lost 4, with 9 bases in between. This CDR3 reads CASGGQGTEAFF. In DNA form, the CDR3 reads TGTGCTAGTGGGGGCCAGGGCACTGAAGCTTTCTTT. The variable domain in full, completed from reference TRBV12-5 and TRBJ1-1, reads DARVTQTPRHKVTEMGQEVTMRCQPILGHNTVFWYRQTMMQGLELLAYFRNRAPLDDSGMPKDRFSAEMPDATLATLKIQPSEPRDSAVYFCASGGQGTEAFFGQGTRLTVV.

As to this clone: Other DNA variants within this sample encode the same CDR3. V gene TRBV27 combines with J gene TRBJ1-1; 9 bases line up with TRBD1. The length of the CDR3 is 14 residues. After removal of 5 bases from V and 5 bases from J, the junction contained 6 bases not matched to a gene. Germline loops: CDR1 MNHEY, CDR2 SMNVEV (reference sequence). In DNA form, the CDR3 reads TGTGCCAGCAGTCTCACAGGGGGCAGGACTGAAGCTTTCTTT. Amino acids: CASSLTGGRTEAFF.

The chain links TRBV5-1 to TRBJ1-2, with 10 bases fitting TRBD1. CDR1 and CDR2 from the germline V gene are SGHRS and YFSETQ. Trimming removed 8 bases from V and 1 base from J; junction bases left unmatched: 8. CDR3 length: 15 residues. The CDR3 sequence is CARRQGANSNYGYTF. The CDR3 DNA is TGCGCCAGACGACAGGGGGCAAATAGTAACTATGGCTACACCTTC.

This sequence joins TRBV10-3 and TRBJ2-1; TRBD1 might be the D (8 bases). V lost 3 bases and J 5 bases, leaving 11 bases between the germline ends. The germline CDR1 and CDR2 sequences are ENHRY and SYGVKD. The CDR3 covers 14 residues. The CDR3 region has the DNA TGTGCCATCAGTGAACAGGGGGGGAACAATGAGCAGTTCTTC. Encoded protein: CAISEQGGNNEQFF.

This clone is a singleton in its sample. Compared with germline, one end of the junction differs, possibly owing to a read error. V and J are TRBV7-7 and TRBJ1-3, with 10 bases matching TRBD1. The CDR3 has 15 residues. CDR1 is SSHAT and CDR2 is FNYEAQ in the germline V gene (reference sequence). CDR3 nucleotide sequence: TGTGCTAGCAGGACAGGGGGACGCTCTGGAAACACCATATATTTT. This codes for CASRTGGRSGNTIYF.

The chain has TRBV29-1 and TRBJ2-7; D might be TRBD1 (6 bases). Trimming took 2 bases from V and 5 from J, leaving 16 bases between them. The CDR3 has 14 amino acids. Germline values: CDR1 SQVTM, CDR2 ANQGSEA. The CDR3, as DNA: TGCAGCGTTGAAATCGGATCAGGGGTTAACGAGCAGTACTTC. Protein product: CSVEIGSGVNEQYF.

This chain links TRBV5-1 with TRBJ2-1; 12 bases line up with TRBD1. CDR3 length equals 15 residues. The V gene's germline CDR1 is SGHRS and CDR2 YFSETQ. V shed 3 bases and J 7 bases; nucleotides not matched to a gene: 5. DNA of the CDR3: TGCGCCAGCAGCTCCGGGACAGGGGGCGGAAATGAGCAGTTCTTC. Its protein product is CASSSGTGGGNEQFF. Full variable domain (rest looked up from reference TRBV5-1 and TRBJ2-1): KAGVTQTPRYLIKTRGQQVTLSCSPISGHRSVSWYQQTPGQGLQFLFEYFSETQRNKGNFPGRFSGRQFSNSRSEMNVSTLELGDSALYLCASSSGTGGGNEQFFGPGTRLTVL.